Described below is a single TCR beta chain sequence and its context. Its specificity is unknown. Samples underwent the assay at deep level. Sorted-subset replicate PCRs used approximately 200 ng of genomic DNA. This amount corresponded to about 29,000 T cell genomes. Assay: immunoSEQ multiplex PCR; the TCRdb copy retains only in-frame clones and omits some. In the table there are about 710,000 clones, about two thirds of which are singletons. This sample was taken from a study of shared clonotypes between healthy human individuals. Study results and caveats: Naive subsets usually exceeded memory subsets in estimated richness. A limitation of the genetic and exposure-history diversity represented arose from few donors.

The germline V and J ends were trimmed by 4 bases and 14 bases, with 14 bases remaining between them. Germline V gene sequence: CDR1 MNHNY, CDR2 SVGAGI (reference sequence). The CDR3 totals 12 residues. The sample comprised memory CD4+ T cells sorted from blood. The sample's subset: CD45RA-negative fraction. This clonotype was sampled from a woman aged 25 to 45 in good health. The genes are TRBV6-6 and TRBJ1-4; D possibly corresponds to TRBD1 (5 bases). The CDR3 is CASSLTGMGLFF. CDR3 in DNA: TGTGCCAGCAGTTTAACAGGAATGGGGCTGTTTTTT.